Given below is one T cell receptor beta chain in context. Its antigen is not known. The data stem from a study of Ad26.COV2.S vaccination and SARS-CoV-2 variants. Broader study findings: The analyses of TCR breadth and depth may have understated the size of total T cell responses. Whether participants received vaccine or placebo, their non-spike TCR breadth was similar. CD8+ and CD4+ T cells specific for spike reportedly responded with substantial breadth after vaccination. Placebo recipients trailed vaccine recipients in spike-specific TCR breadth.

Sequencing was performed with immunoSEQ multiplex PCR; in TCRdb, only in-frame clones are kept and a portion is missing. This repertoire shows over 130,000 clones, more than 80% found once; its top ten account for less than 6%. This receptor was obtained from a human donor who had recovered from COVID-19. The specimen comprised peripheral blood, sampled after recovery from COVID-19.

The CDR3 here is CASSQAVEDQETQYF. The CDR3 DNA follows: TGCGCCAGCAGCCAAGCCGTTGAGGACCAAGAGACCCAGTACTTC. This chain joins TRBV4-3 and TRBJ2-5; D ambiguous. The CDR3 runs to 15 residues. The V end was cut by 1 base, the J end by 0 bases, with 9 bases between. The germline V gene has CDR1 LGHNA and CDR2 YSLEER.